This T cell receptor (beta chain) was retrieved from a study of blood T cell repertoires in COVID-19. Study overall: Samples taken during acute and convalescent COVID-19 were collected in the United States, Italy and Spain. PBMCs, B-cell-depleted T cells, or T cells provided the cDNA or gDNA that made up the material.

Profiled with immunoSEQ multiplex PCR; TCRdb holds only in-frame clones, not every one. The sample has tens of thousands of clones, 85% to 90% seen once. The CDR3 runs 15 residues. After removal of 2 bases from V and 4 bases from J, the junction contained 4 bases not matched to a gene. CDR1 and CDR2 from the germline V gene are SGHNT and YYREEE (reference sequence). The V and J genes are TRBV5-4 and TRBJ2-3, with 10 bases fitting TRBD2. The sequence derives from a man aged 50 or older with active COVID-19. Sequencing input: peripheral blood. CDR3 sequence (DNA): TGTGCCAGCAGCTTTAGCGGGAGGTCCGCAGATACGCAGTATTTT. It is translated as CASSFSGRSADTQYF.